These 30 T cell receptor beta chains originate from one sample sequenced in a study of blood T cell repertoires in COVID-19 (dated by TCRdb to the early 2020s). Library method: the immunoSEQ multiplex PCR assay. TCRdb took over this immuneACCESS table, retaining in-frame rearrangements with V and J assigned. Such tables are incomplete; in checked studies, under half of the missing clones stem from an unresolved V gene, and the remainder is unexplained. For this sample there are about 70,000 clones; approximately 83% appear just once. The ten largest clones capture 16% of the sample. The sample taken for sequencing was peripheral blood. The receptors shown here come from a man aged 40-49 years with COVID-19, enrolled during active disease.

The chain has TRBV6-5 and TRBJ1-6; 8 bases are shared with TRBD1. CDR1 is MNHEY and CDR2 is SVGAGI in the germline V gene. The CDR3 loop spans 16 amino acids. Germline trimming cut 0 bases from V and 7 bases from J; bases unmatched to any gene: 5. This CDR3 reads CASSYSQGVGNSPLHF. The CDR3 coding sequence is TGTGCCAGCAGTTACTCACAGGGGGTAGGCAATTCACCCCTCCACTTT.

The chain couples TRBV6-5 to TRBJ1-3; D not certain. Between the trimmed V and J ends, which lost 9 bases and 0 bases, there was a span of 9 bases. The germline gives CDR1 MNHEY, CDR2 SVGAGI. CDR3 length equals 13 residues. CDR3 bases: TGTGCCAGTCTAATCGGCTCTGGAAACACCATATATTTT. Amino acids: CASLIGSGNTIYF.

The chain is built from TRBV6-5 and TRBJ2-1, with D tentatively TRBD2 (6 bases). CDR1 and CDR2 (germline): MNHEY, SVGAGI. V was cut by 2 bases and J by 2 bases, with 7 bases left in between. The CDR3 loop spans 14 amino acids. The DNA of the CDR3 is TGTGCCAGCAGTTACGGCGGGGCCTACAATGAGCAGTTCTTC. Protein product: CASSYGGAYNEQFF.

The rearrangement links TRBV29-1 to TRBJ2-6; D is uncertain. V lost 4 bases to trimming and J lost 4 bases, with 11 bases between them. Germline V CDR1 and CDR2: SQVTM, ANQGSEA. The CDR3 consists of 14 residues. The CDR3 protein is CSVVMARGANVLTF. The CDR3 region has the DNA TGCAGCGTTGTCATGGCGCGGGGGGCCAACGTCCTGACTTTC.

The chain links TRBV5-1 to TRBJ2-1; TRBD1 is a possible D gene (6 bases). The CDR3 totals 12 residues. V lost 1 base and J 10 bases, leaving 9 bases between the germline ends. Germline V gene sequence: CDR1 SGHRS, CDR2 YFSETQ. The CDR3 DNA reads TGCGCCAGCAGCTTGACAGGGATCGAGCAGTTCTTC. This gives the protein CASSLTGIEQFF.

The chain is built from TRBV7-2 and TRBJ1-1, with D unresolved. With 5 bases removed from V and 2 bases from J, the gap between germline ends came to 6 bases. This CDR3 spans 12 amino acids. CDR1 is SGHTA, CDR2 FQGNSA, per germline. The CDR3 is CASSPVNTEAFF. The CDR3 DNA reads as TGTGCCAGCAGCCCAGTCAACACTGAAGCTTTCTTT.

The sample holds one count of this clone. The chain has TRBV7-3 and TRBJ2-3; D is ambiguous. The germline CDR1 and CDR2 sequences are SGHTA and FQGTGA. The CDR3 extends over 13 amino acids. V lost 2 bases, J lost 1 base, and 4 bases lay in between. The CDR3 sequence: CASSLGRTDTQYF. The CDR3 region has the DNA TGTGCCAGCAGCTTAGGGCGCACAGATACGCAGTATTTT.

CDR3: CASTLGQGYQPQHF. The CDR3 DNA sequence: TGTGCCAGTACCTTGGGACAGGGGTATCAGCCCCAGCATTTT. The rearrangement joins TRBV19 to TRBJ1-5; 10 bases fit TRBD1. J was trimmed by 5 bases and V by 7 bases; bases with no gene match: 5. This CDR3 has 14 residues. Germline CDR1 reads LNHDA; CDR2 reads SQIVND (reference sequence).

The chain is built from TRBV9 and TRBJ1-3, with 9 nucleotides matching TRBD1. The J segment lost 9 bases and the V segment lost 1 base, leaving 8 bases of the junction unmatched. The germline V gene encodes CDR1 SGDLS and CDR2 YYNGEE. This CDR3 region has 15 residues. CDR3 in amino acids: CASSVRGQGESTIYF. The CDR3, as DNA: TGTGCCAGCAGCGTAAGGGGACAGGGTGAGAGCACCATATATTTT.

V is TRBV7-9 and J is TRBJ2-7, with TRBD2 matching 8 bases. Trimming took 0 bases from V and 3 from J; bases not matched to a gene: 1. The CDR3 is made up of 14 amino acids. Germline V gene sequence: CDR1 SEHNR, CDR2 FQNEAQ (reference sequence). CDR3 protein: CASSLAGLVYEQYF. The CDR3 DNA follows: TGTGCCAGCAGCTTAGCGGGACTAGTCTACGAGCAGTACTTC.

The gene calls are TRBV5-4 and TRBJ2-2; TRBD2 aligns across 7 bases. Trimming removed 3 bases from V and 1 base from J; junction bases left unmatched: 9. The germline gives CDR1 SGHNT, CDR2 YYREEE (reference sequence). CDR3 length: 17 residues. DNA of the CDR3: TGTGCCAGCAGCTCGGGTTCGCGGGGGAGGAACACCGGGGAGCTGTTTTTT. This translates into CASSSGSRGRNTGELFF.

V and J are TRBV18 and TRBJ1-5, with D possibly TRBD1 on 5 matching bases. This CDR3 has 14 residues. Germline assignment: CDR1 KGHSH and CDR2 LQKENI. V was cut by 3 bases and J by 5 bases, with 11 bases left in between. CDR3 DNA: TGTGCCAGCTCACCCCGGGGGACGGATCAGCCCCAGCATTTT. The encoded protein is CASSPRGTDQPQHF. Drawing the rest from reference TRBV18 and TRBJ1-5, the complete variable domain is NAGVMQNPRHLVRRRGQEARLRCSPMKGHSHVYWYRQLPEEGLKFMVYLQKENIIDESGMPKERFSAEFPKEGPSILRIQQVVRGDSAAYFCASSPRGTDQPQHFGDGTRLSIL.

This chain uses TRBV19 with TRBJ1-2; D gene unclear. Trimming stripped 1 base from V and 4 bases from J, with 7 bases between. The CDR3 runs 13 residues. CDR1 is LNHDA, CDR2 SQIVND, per germline (reference sequence). The CDR3 DNA sequence: TGTGCCAGTAGTATAGCAGGCCTCTATGGCTACACCTTC. Protein: CASSIAGLYGYTF.

The chain combines TRBV7-2 with TRBJ1-1; D uncertain. Germline CDR1 SGHTA, CDR2 FQGNSA. The germline V and J ends were trimmed by 5 bases and 5 bases, with 12 bases remaining between them. The CDR3 runs 13 residues. The CDR3 protein is CASSKTRRTEAFF. CDR3 nucleotide sequence: TGTGCCAGCAGCAAGACAAGGAGGACTGAAGCTTTCTTT.

The V gene is TRBV6-5, the J gene TRBJ2-7; 8 positions match TRBD2. The germline gives CDR1 MNHEY, CDR2 SVGAGI. V lost 7 bases and J lost 3; bases outside the gene matches: 5. The length of the CDR3 is 13 residues. The CDR3 coding sequence is TGTGCCAGCATCCGGGGGGGAAGCTACGAGCAGTACTTC. This sequence encodes CASIRGGSYEQYF.

This clone was counted between two and nine times. The chain couples TRBV20-1 to TRBJ1-1, with unresolved D. In germline, CDR1 is DFQATT, CDR2 SNEGSKA (reference sequence). The CDR3 has 11 residues. V was shortened by 0 bases and J by 7 bases, with 6 bases between the two germline ends. CDR3 coding DNA: TGCAGTGCTAGAGATCAGTTTGAAGCTTTCTTT. This sequence encodes CSARDQFEAFF.

The chain carries TRBV6-5 and TRBJ2-7, with 10 bases that match TRBD1. CDR3 length equals 15 residues. CDR1 MNHEY and CDR2 SVGAGI come from the germline V gene. Trimming at V came to 6 bases and at J to 6 bases, leaving 11 bases not matched to a gene. The CDR3 nucleotides are TGTGCCAGCAGCGCGGGGGGACAGGGGAGAGCCGAGCAGTACTTC. Protein sequence: CASSAGGQGRAEQYF.

The V gene is TRBV7-9, the J gene TRBJ1-6; D is unclear. CDR1 and CDR2 (germline): SEHNR, FQNEAQ (reference sequence). This CDR3 is built from 12 residues. V shed 7 bases and J shed 8 bases, with 9 bases lying between them. The DNA for the CDR3 is TGTGCCAGCACCAAGCTAGATTCACCCCTCCACTTT. It encodes CASTKLDSPLHF.

The rearrangement joins TRBV5-6 to TRBJ1-1; unclear D gene. Deletions cut 1 base from V and 0 bases from J, with 10 bases between. The CDR3 loop spans 15 amino acids. Per germline, CDR1 SGHDT and CDR2 YYEEEE. The CDR3 coding sequence is TGTGCCAGCAGCTTGCTTTTATCCCTGAACACTGAAGCTTTCTTT. Its protein product is CASSLLLSLNTEAFF. Full variable domain (rest looked up from reference TRBV5-6 and TRBJ1-1): DAGVTQSPTHLIKTRGQQVTLRCSPKSGHDTVSWYQQALGQGPQFIFQYYEEEERQRGNFPDRFSGHQFPNYSSELNVNALLLGDSALYLCASSLLLSLNTEAFFGQGTRLTVV.

The chain carries TRBV18 and TRBJ1-5; D is uncertain. This CDR3 has 14 residues. The germline CDR1 and CDR2 sequences are KGHSH and LQKENI. V was pared by 2 bases and J by 2 bases, with 7 bases between. CDR3 sequence (DNA): TGTGCCAGCTCACCAGGGCCGGGCAATCAGCCCCAGCATTTT. Its protein product is CASSPGPGNQPQHF.

This clone rates as medium-sized. This chain joins TRBV5-1 and TRBJ1-1; 7 bases fit TRBD1. This CDR3 has 15 residues. CDR1 is SGHRS and CDR2 is YFSETQ in the germline V gene. J gave up 4 bases and V 0 bases, and 6 bases lay outside the gene matches. The CDR3: CASSLVPDRVTEAFF. The DNA for the CDR3 is TGCGCCAGCAGCTTGGTCCCAGACAGGGTCACTGAAGCTTTCTTT.

The J gene is TRBJ1-5, the V gene TRBV25-1; TRBD1 is a possible D gene (6 bases). Germline loops: CDR1 MGHDK, CDR2 SYGVNS. V lost 3 bases and J 7 bases, leaving 13 bases between the germline ends. The CDR3 extends over 14 amino acids. In nucleotides, the CDR3 is TGTGCCAGCAGTGAGAACAGGGACGGCCAGCCCCAGCATTTT. It encodes CASSENRDGQPQHF.

J is TRBJ1-4 and V is TRBV30, with D possibly being TRBD1 (6 bases). The germline V gene encodes CDR1 GTSNPN and CDR2 SVGIG (reference sequence). The CDR3 length is 13 residues. Between the trimmed V and J ends, which lost 4 bases and 4 bases, there was a span of 10 bases. This CDR3 is CAWMRTVNEKLFF. The CDR3 region has the DNA TGTGCCTGGATGCGGACAGTTAATGAAAAACTGTTTTTT.

Here the CDR3 reads CASSEGPPGGETQYF. DNA for the CDR3: TGCGCCAGCAGTGAGGGGCCGCCGGGGGGGGAGACCCAGTACTTC. The chain employs TRBV10-2 and TRBJ2-5; 8 bases are shared with TRBD2. This CDR3 region has 15 residues. The V segment lost 2 bases and the J segment 5 bases; nucleotides outside the gene matches: 7. Looked up from germline, CDR1 is WSHSY and CDR2 is SAAADI.

The V and J genes are TRBV27 and TRBJ2-7; weak D call: TRBD1 (6 bases). Germline V gene data show CDR1 as MNHEY and CDR2 as SMNVEV (reference sequence). The CDR3 loop spans 12 amino acids. V lost 0 bases, J lost 9 bases, and 9 bases lay in between. The CDR3 DNA reads TGTGCCAGCAGTTTATCTGGGGGCGGGCAGTACTTC. Encoded protein: CASSLSGGGQYF.

The table lists this clone with a count of one. The chain is built from TRBV28 and TRBJ2-1; 11 nucleotides align to TRBD2. This CDR3 comprises 15 residues. Germline CDR1 and CDR2: MDHEN and SYDVKM. The J segment lost 6 bases and the V segment lost 7 bases, leaving 8 bases of the junction unmatched. CDR3 nucleotide sequence: TGTGCCAGCACCAGTGTAGCGGGGGGGTCCAATGAGCAGTTCTTC. The encoded protein is CASTSVAGGSNEQFF.

The chain employs TRBV5-5 and TRBJ2-3, with D uncertain. Germline lookup yields CDR1 SGHKS and CDR2 YYEKEE (reference sequence). The CDR3 has 14 residues. The V and J ends lost 0 bases and 5 bases respectively, with 10 bases between them. The CDR3 spells CASSLAGFLDTQYF. CDR3 nucleotide sequence: TGTGCCAGCAGCTTGGCCGGGTTTCTAGATACGCAGTATTTT.

This rearrangement joins TRBV4-1 to TRBJ2-5; D is undetermined. The CDR3 consists of 13 residues. Germline CDR1 and CDR2: MGHRA and YSYEKL. The V and J ends lost 5 bases and 9 bases respectively, with 16 bases between them. The CDR3 loop reads CASSSGPAAAQYF. In DNA, the CDR3 is TGCGCCAGCAGCTCCGGCCCCGCCGCGGCCCAGTACTTC.

This rearrangement joins TRBV2 to TRBJ2-3; 10 nucleotides agree with TRBD2. V lost 4 bases, J lost 1 base, and 2 bases stayed unmatched. The CDR3 runs to 15 residues. Looked up from germline, CDR1 is SNHLY and CDR2 is FYNNEI. In DNA, the CDR3 is TGTGCCAGCAGTGGTAGCGGGGGGCGCACAGATACGCAGTATTTT. Translated, it gives CASSGSGGRTDTQYF.

The CDR3 DNA sequence: TGTGCCAGTAGTAACCCGGGGGGGCCCTCCTACGAGCAGTACTTC. Its protein is CASSNPGGPSYEQYF. The rearrangement uses TRBV19 and TRBJ2-7, with 8 bases matching TRBD2. Germline V gene data show CDR1 as LNHDA and CDR2 as SQIVND (reference sequence). The V and J ends lost 4 bases and 0 bases, in that order; junction bases with no gene match: 5. This CDR3 has 15 amino acids.